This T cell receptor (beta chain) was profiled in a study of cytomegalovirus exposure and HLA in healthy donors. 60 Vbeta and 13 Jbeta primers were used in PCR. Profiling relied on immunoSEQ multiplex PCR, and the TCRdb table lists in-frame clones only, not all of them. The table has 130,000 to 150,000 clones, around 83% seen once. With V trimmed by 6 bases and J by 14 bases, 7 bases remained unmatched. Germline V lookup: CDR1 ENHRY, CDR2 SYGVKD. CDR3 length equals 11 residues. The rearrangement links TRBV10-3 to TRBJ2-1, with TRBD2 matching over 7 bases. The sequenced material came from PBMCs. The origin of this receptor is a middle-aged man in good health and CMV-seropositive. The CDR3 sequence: CAIRFGSGEFF. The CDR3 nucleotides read TGTGCCATCAGATTTGGGAGCGGGGAGTTCTTC.